This T cell receptor beta chain came from a study of blood T cell repertoires in COVID-19. In the study overall: Sample material is recorded as cDNA or gDNA derived from T cells, B-cell-depleted T cells, or PBMCs.

Assay used: immunoSEQ multiplex PCR; TCRdb lists only in-frame clones, some missing. The table shows about 230,000 clones, with about nine tenths occurring only once. The CDR3 sequence is 13 residues long. V lost 8 bases to trimming and J lost 4 bases, with 12 bases between them. The sequence came from a man in his fifties or sixties with COVID-19, enrolled during active disease. The chain combines TRBV12-3 or TRBV12-4 with TRBJ2-1; D perhaps matches TRBD1 (6 bases). The specimen was peripheral blood. The CDR3 sequence: CASGQQGYNEQFF. CDR3 coding DNA: TGTGCCAGCGGCCAACAGGGTTACAATGAGCAGTTCTTC.